This T cell receptor beta chain was identified during a study of blood T cell repertoires in COVID-19. Background on the study: Spain, Italy and the United States supplied samples that represented acute and convalescent COVID-19.

Per germline, CDR1 SGHKS and CDR2 YYEKEE (reference sequence). After removal of 0 bases from V and 5 bases from J, the junction contained 1 base not matched to a gene. The CDR3 runs to 14 residues. In the authors' workflow: From reference gene primer amplification, estimates of nucleated cell counts were derived. Clones were read by immunoSEQ multiplex PCR, and TCRdb kept only the in-frame ones, dropping some. Clone size and V and J calls were adopted from that table, with D and trimming inferred from the DNA. There are around 130,000 clones in the sample; 90% occur only once, and about 4.5% lies in the top ten.

The origin of this receptor is a man between 60 and 75 years old with COVID-19, enrolled during active disease. V is TRBV5-5 and J is TRBJ1-5, with TRBD1 matching over 8 bases. The sample was peripheral blood. The CDR3 protein is CASSLETGDQPQHF. In DNA, the CDR3 is TGTGCCAGCAGCTTGGAGACAGGGGATCAGCCCCAGCATTTT.